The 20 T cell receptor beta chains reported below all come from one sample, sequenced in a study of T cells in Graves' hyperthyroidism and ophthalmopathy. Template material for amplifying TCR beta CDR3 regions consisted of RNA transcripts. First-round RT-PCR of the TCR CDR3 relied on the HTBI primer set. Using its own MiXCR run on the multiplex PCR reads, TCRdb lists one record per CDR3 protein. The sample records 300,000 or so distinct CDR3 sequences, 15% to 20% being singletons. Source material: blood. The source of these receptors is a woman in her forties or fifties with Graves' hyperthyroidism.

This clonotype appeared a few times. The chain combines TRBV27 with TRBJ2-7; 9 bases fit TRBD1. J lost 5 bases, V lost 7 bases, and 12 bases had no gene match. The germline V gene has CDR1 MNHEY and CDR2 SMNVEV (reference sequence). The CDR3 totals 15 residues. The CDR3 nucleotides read TGTGCCAGCACCTCGGGACAGGGCGTTCCGCACGAGCAGTACTTC. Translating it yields CASTSGQGVPHEQYF.

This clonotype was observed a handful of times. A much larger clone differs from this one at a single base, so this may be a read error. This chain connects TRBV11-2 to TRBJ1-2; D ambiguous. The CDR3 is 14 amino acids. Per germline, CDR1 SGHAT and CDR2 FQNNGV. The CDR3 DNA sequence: TGTGCCAGCAACTTAGATCAAGGCCGCTATGGCTACACCTTC. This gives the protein CASNLDQGRYGYTF.

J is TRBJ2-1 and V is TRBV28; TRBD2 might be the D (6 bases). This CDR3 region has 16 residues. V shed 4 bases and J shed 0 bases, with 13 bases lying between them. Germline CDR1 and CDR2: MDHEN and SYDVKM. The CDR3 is CASSSAAGSSYNEQFF. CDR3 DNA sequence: TGTGCCAGCAGTTCGGCGGCGGGAAGCTCCTACAATGAGCAGTTCTTC.

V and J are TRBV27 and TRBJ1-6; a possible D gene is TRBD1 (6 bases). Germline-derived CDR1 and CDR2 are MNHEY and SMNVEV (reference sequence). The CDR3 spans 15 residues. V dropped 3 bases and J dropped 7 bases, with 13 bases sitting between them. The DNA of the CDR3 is TGTGCCAGCAGTTTTAGTGTGGGGGGCAATTCACCCCTCCACTTT. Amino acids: CASSFSVGGNSPLHF.

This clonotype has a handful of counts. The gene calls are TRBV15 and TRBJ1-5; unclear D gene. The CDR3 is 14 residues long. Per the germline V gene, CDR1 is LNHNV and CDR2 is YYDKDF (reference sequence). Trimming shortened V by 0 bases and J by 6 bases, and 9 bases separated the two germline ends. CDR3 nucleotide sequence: TGTGCCACCAGCAGAGACGGGCTGGGTCAGCCCCAGCATTTT. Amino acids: CATSRDGLGQPQHF. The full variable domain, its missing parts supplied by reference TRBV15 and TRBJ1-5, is DAMVIQNPRYQVTQFGKPVTLSCSQTLNHNVMYWYQQKSSQAPKLLFHYYDKDFNNEADTPDNFQSRRPNTSFCFLDIRSPGLGDTAMYLCATSRDGLGQPQHFGDGTRLSIL.

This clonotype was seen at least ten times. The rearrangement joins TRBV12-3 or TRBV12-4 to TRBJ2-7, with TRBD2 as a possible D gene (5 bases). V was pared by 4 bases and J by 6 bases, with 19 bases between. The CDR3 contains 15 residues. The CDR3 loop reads CASSSKPGLGPEQYF. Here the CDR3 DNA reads TGTGCCAGCAGTTCAAAACCTGGACTCGGACCCGAGCAGTACTTC.

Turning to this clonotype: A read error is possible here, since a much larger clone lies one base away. CDR3 bases: TGTGCCAGCAGTCTACTAGCGGGAGGGGCCTGGGAGCAGTACTTC. Residues: CASSLLAGGAWEQYF. The J gene is TRBJ2-7, the V gene TRBV12-3 or TRBV12-4; 13 bases line up with TRBD2. Unmatched junction bases numbered 8, after V lost 5 bases and J lost 7 bases. The CDR3 is made up of 15 amino acids.

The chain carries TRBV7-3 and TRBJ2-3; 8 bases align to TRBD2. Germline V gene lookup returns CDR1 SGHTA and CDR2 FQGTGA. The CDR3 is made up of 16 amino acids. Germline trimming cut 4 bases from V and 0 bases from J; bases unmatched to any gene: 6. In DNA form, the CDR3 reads TGTGCCAGCAGCTCGGGGGGGCCGGGGAGCACAGATACGCAGTATTTT. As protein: CASSSGGPGSTDTQYF.

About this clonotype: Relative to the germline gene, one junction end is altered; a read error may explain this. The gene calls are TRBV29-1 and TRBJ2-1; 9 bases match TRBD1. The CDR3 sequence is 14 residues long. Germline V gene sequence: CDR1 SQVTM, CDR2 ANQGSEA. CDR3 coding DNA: TGCAGCGCTCGGGACAGGGTAACCGGCAATGAGCAGCTCTTC. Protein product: CSARDRVTGNEQLF.

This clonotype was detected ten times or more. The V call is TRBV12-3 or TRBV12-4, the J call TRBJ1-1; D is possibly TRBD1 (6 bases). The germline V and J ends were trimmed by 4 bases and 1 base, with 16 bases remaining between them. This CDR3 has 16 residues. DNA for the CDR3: TGTGCCAGCAGTTCCCCTTTGACAGGCGAGAACACTGAAGCTTTCTTT. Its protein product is CASSSPLTGENTEAFF.

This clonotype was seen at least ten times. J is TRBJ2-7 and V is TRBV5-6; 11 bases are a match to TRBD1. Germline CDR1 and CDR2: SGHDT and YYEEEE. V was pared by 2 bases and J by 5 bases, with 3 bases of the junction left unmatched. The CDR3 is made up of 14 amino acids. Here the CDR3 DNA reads TGTGCCAGCAGCTTTGGACAGGGGGCCCACGAGCAGTACTTC. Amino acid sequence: CASSFGQGAHEQYF.

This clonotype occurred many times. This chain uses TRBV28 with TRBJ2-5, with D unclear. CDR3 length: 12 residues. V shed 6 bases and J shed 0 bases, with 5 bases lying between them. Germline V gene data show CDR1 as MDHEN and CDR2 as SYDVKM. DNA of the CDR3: TGTGCCAGCAGCCCGTACCAAGAGACCCAGTACTTC. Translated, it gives CASSPYQETQYF.

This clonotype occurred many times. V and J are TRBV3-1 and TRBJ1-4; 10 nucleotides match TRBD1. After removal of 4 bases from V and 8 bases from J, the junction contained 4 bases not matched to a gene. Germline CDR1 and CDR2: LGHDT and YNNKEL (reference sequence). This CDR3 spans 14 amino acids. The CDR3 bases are TGTGCCAGCAGCCCGGGACAGGGGCACGAAAAACTGTTTTTT. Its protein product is CASSPGQGHEKLFF. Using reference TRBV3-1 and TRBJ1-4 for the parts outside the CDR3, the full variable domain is DTAVSQTPKYLVTQMGNDKSIKCEQNLGHDTMYWYKQDSKKFLKIMFSYNNKELIINETVPNRFSPKSPDKAHLNLHINSLELGDSAVYFCASSPGQGHEKLFFGSGTQLSVL.

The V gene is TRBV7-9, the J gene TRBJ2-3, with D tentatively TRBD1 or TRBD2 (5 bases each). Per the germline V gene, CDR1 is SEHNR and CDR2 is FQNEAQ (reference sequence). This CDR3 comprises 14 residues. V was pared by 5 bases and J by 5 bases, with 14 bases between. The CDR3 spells CASSPSGGGDTQYF. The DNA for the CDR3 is TGTGCCAGCAGCCCGTCCGGTGGGGGAGATACGCAGTATTTT.

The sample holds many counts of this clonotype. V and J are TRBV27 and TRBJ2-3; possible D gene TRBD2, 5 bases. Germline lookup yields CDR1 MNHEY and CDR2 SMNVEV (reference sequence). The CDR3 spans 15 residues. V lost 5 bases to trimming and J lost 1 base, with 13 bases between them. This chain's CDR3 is CASSIILGGTDTQYF. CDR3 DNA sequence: TGTGCCAGCAGTATAATCCTCGGGGGCACAGATACGCAGTATTTT.

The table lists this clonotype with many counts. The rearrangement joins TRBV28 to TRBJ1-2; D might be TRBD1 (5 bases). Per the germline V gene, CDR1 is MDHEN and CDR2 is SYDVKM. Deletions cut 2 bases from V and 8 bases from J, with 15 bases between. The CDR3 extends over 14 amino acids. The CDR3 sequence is CASSLGTPARGYTF. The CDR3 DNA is TGTGCCAGCAGTTTAGGGACTCCAGCTCGAGGCTACACCTTC.

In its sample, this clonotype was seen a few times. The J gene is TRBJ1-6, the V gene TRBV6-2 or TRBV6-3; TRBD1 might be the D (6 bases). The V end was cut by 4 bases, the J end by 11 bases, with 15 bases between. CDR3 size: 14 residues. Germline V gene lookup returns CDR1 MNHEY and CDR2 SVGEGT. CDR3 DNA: TGTGCCAGCAGTTCACACAGGGCCGGGACACCCCTCCACTTT. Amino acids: CASSSHRAGTPLHF.

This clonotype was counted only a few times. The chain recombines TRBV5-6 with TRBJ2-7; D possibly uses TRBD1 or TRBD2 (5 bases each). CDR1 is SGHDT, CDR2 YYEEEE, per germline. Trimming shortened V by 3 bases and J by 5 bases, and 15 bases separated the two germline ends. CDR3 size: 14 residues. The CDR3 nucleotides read TGTGCCAGCAGCTACGGGAAAGGGGCCCACGAGCAGTACTTC. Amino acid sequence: CASSYGKGAHEQYF.

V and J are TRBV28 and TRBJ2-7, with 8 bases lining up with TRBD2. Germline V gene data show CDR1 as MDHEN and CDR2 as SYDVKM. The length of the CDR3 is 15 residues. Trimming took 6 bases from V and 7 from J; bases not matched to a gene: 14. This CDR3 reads CASSIATSEGGEQYV. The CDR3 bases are TGTGCCAGCAGCATCGCGACTAGCGAGGGCGGGGAGCAGTACGTC.

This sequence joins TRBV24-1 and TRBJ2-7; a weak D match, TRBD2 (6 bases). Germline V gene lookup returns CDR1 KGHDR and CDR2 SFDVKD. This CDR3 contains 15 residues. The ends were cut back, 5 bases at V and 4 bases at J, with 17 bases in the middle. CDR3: CATSAPGASGYEQYF. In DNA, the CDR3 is TGTGCCACCAGTGCCCCGGGAGCCAGCGGGTACGAGCAGTACTTC.